This T cell receptor (beta chain) stems from a study of T cells after yellow fever vaccination (dated by TCRdb to the late 2010s). At the level of the whole study: Libraries from fractions with low cell numbers were prepared with the SMART-Seq v4 Ultra Low Input RNA kit. Two healthy male donors, one aged 18 to 30 and one aged 30 to 40 years, were included in the cohort. To follow T-cell clones before and after both primary and booster YFV17D yellow fever vaccination, bulk TCR alpha and beta repertoires underwent longitudinal sequencing. Blood was collected at multiple timepoints before and after primary and secondary immunization, and bulk PBMC replicates and cell subsets were isolated. General conclusions and limits of the study: After the booster, most clones that had expanded after primary vaccination were detected again (around 96% of CD4 and around nine tenths of CD8), suggesting broad maintenance of memory. A small fraction of clonotypes showed up in both the CD4 and CD8 compartments, probably as a result of convergent recombination. Computational filtering was needed because FACS-sorted repertoires could contain abundant contaminating clonotypes from the bulk population. The secondary T-cell response was found to be weaker but faster than the primary response, with a peak reached on day 5 rather than on day 15. Because the study included only a couple of donors, the extent to which the findings can be generalized is limited.

Taken with the paper, the label for treatment or condition translates to: live attenuated yellow fever vaccine strain. Two biological replicates of bulk PBMCs were collected at each blood-draw timepoint. A standard Ficoll-Paque protocol was used to isolate PBMCs from peripheral blood. TriZol was used to extract RNA from bulk PBMCs, CD4 and CD8 fractions, and dextramer-positive and dextramer-negative fractions. This clonotype has only a few counts. Its recognized antigen is unknown. Per-base qualities were not stored, and no clone one base away is much larger. TCR cDNA was made using 5'RACE template switching, a step that added a universal primer site and unique molecular identifiers. Priming for cDNA synthesis came from both the TCR alpha and TCR beta constant segments. Two PCR steps were used to amplify libraries, with sample barcodes and sequencing adapters being added in the second step. Sequencing of libraries was done on Illumina HiSeq 2500 (2x100 bp) or NovaSeq (2x150 bp). The authors' pipeline ran thus. Demultiplexing of reads and collapsing into UMI consensus sequences were performed with MIGEC, and V(D)J alignment was carried out with MiXCR. Using edgeR on replicate PBMC samples, clonotypes were called vaccine-responding if FDR was below 0.01 and the log2 fold change was above 5 up to day 15. Each bulk clonotype was labeled CD4 or CD8 based on which sequenced repertoire, CD4 or CD8, contained the clonotype at higher abundance. Through fastp at Q25 and MiXCR, TCRdb rebuilt clones from the public reads, retaining in-frame beta chains. Entries that share a CDR3 protein sequence are merged under the most common genes and DNA. The V and J calls follow TCRdb's processing rather than the paper's. In all, the sample holds 450,000 to 650,000 distinct CDR3 sequences, and about 14% of those were seen once. The ten largest clones add up to over 11% of the sample.

The TCR originated in a man aged 25-45 years who received the YFV17D yellow fever vaccine. This specimen consisted of PBMCs, obtained on the day of the yellow fever booster vaccination.

The CDR3 loop reads CASSFASALGGETQYF. The DNA sequence is TGTGCCAGCAGTTTTGCTAGCGCCTTAGGCGGAGAGACCCAGTACTTC. This sequence uses TRBV6-2 or TRBV6-3 and TRBJ2-5; matching of 6 bases hints at TRBD2 as the D gene. CDR1 MNHEY and CDR2 SVGEGT are derived from the germline V gene. Trimming removed 4 bases from V and 4 bases from J, leaving 19 bases between the germline ends. Taken from cysteine to phenylalanine, the CDR3 has 16 residues. Only the CDR3 region is kept as DNA, spanning 48 bases read in frame from base 1.